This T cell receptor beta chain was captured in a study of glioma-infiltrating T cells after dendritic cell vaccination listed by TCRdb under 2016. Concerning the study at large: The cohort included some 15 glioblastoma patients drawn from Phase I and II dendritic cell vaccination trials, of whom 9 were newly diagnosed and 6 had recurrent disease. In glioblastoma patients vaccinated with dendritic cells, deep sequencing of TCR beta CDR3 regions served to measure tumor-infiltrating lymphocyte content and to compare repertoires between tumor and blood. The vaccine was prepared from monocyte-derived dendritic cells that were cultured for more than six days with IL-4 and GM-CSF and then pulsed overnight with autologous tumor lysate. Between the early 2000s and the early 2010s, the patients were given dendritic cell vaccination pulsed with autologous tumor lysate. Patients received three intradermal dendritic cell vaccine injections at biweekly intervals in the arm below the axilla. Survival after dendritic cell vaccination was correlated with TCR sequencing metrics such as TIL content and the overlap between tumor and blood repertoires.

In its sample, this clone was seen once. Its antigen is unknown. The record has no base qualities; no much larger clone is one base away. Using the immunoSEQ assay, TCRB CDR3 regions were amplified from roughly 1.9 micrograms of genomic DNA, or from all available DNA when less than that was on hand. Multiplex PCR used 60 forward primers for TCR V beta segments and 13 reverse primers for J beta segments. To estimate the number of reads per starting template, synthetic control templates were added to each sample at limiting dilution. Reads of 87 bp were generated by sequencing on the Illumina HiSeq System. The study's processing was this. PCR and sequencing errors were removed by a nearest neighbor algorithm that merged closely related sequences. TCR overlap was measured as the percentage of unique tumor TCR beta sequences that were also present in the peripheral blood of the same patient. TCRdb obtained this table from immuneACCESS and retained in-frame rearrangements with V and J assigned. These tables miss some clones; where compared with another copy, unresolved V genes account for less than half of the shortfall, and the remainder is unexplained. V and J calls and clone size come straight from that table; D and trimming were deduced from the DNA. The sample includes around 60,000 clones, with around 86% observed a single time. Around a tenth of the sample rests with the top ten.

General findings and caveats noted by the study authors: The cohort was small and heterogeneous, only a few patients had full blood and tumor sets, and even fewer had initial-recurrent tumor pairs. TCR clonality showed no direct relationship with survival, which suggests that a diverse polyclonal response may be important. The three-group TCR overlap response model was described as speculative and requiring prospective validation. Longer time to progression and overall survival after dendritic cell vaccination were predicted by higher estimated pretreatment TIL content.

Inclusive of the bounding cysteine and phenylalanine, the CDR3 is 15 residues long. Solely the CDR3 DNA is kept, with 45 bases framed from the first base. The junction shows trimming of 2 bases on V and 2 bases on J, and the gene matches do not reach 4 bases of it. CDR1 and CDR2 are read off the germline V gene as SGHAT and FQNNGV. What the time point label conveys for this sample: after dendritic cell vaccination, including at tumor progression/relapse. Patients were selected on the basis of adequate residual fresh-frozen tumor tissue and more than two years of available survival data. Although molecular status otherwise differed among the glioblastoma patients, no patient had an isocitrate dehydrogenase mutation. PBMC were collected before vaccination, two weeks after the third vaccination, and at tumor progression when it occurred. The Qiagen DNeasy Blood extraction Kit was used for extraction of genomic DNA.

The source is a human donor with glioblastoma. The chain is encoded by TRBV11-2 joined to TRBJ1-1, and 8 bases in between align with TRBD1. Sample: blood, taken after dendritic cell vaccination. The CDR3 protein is CASSLKTGANTEAFF. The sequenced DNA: TGTGCCAGCAGCTTAAAGACAGGGGCCAACACTGAAGCTTTCTTT.